The 11 T cell receptor beta chains below were found in one sample sequenced in a study of T cells in Graves' hyperthyroidism and ophthalmopathy (dated by TCRdb to about 2019). Library creation used multiplex PCR. Instrument used: Illumina HiSeq 2000. Amplification of TCR beta CDR3 regions was carried out from RNA transcripts. For the first round of RT-PCR on the TCR CDR3, the HTBI primer set was used together with the Qiagen OneStep RT-PCR kit. TCRdb redid the processing of the public reads, applying fastp at Q25 and MiXCR, and retained in-frame beta chains. One record per CDR3 amino acid sequence lists the most common genes and DNA. The sample table contains 640,000 or so distinct CDR3 sequences; only one count was recorded for approximately 15% of them. Roughly 6.9% of the sample goes to the ten largest clones. Sequencing was done on a sample of blood. The source is a woman under 30 with Graves' ophthalmopathy.

This clonotype has at least ten counts. The CDR3 nucleotides read TGTGCCAGCAGTTACACCCCCCCGCTGCTAGCGTCCTACAATGAGCAGTTCTTC. Translation gives CASSYTPPLLASYNEQFF. The chain recombines TRBV6-1 with TRBJ2-1, with a tentative D call TRBD2 (6 bases). Germline V gene data show CDR1 as MNHNS and CDR2 as SASEGT. Deletions cut 5 bases from V and 1 base from J, with 21 bases between. The length of the CDR3 is 18 residues.

There are many counts of this clonotype. Written as DNA, the CDR3 is TGTGCCAGCAGCTTTATCGGACTAGCGGGGAGTCAGCAGTACTTC. This codes for CASSFIGLAGSQQYF. The chain employs TRBV11-3 and TRBJ2-7, with 12 nucleotides matching TRBD2. V was clipped by 3 bases and J by 8 bases; unmatched bases: 8. Germline V gene sequence: CDR1 SGHNT, CDR2 YENEEA. This CDR3 is 15 amino acids long.

This clonotype was seen at least ten times. The rearrangement links TRBV30 to TRBJ1-1, with D unclear. This CDR3 contains 13 residues. V gave up 3 bases and J gave up 0 bases, with 8 bases separating them. The V gene's germline CDR1 is GTSNPN and CDR2 SVGIG (reference sequence). CDR3 DNA sequence: TGTGCCTGGAGCCCAGGACTGAACACTGAAGCTTTCTTT. Its protein is CAWSPGLNTEAFF.

The chain combines TRBV27 with TRBJ2-3, with 16 bases identical to TRBD2. CDR3 length: 17 residues. V dropped 4 bases and J dropped 6; count of bases not matched to a gene: 7. Germline-derived CDR1 and CDR2 are MNHEY and SMNVEV (reference sequence). CDR3 residues: CASSSGLAGGPWDTQYF. CDR3 bases: TGTGCCAGCAGTTCGGGACTAGCGGGAGGGCCGTGGGATACGCAGTATTTT.

J is TRBJ2-1 and V is TRBV2, with a weak D call TRBD1 (6 bases). Per germline, CDR1 SNHLY and CDR2 FYNNEI. V was clipped by 8 bases and J by 5 bases, with 22 bases between them. The CDR3 has 16 amino acids. The CDR3 loop reads CASSRPSGTLHNEQFF. Here the CDR3 DNA reads TGTGCCAGCTCTCGCCCGTCCGGGACATTACACAATGAGCAGTTCTTC.

There are many counts of this clonotype. The rearrangement uses TRBV20-1 and TRBJ2-2; TRBD2 aligns across 14 bases. CDR1 is DFQATT and CDR2 is SNEGSKA in the germline V gene (reference sequence). Unmatched junction bases numbered 7, after V lost 4 bases and J lost 3 bases. The CDR3 consists of 17 residues. CDR3 nucleotides: TGCAGTGCTACGACCGGACTAGCGGGAGGTCACACCGGGGAGCTGTTTTTT. Amino acids: CSATTGLAGGHTGELFF.

The sample holds many counts of this clonotype. The chain joins TRBV7-2 to TRBJ1-1; D remains ambiguous. CDR3 length: 13 amino acids. Germline values: CDR1 SGHTA, CDR2 FQGNSA. V was pared by 5 bases and J by 7 bases, with 14 bases between. The CDR3 nucleotides are TGTGCCAGCAGCCTATCGGACTATGGTGAAGCTTTCTTT. It yields the protein CASSLSDYGEAFF.

This chain connects TRBV30 to TRBJ1-4, with TRBD1 as a possible D gene (5 bases). Deletions cut 0 bases from V and 3 bases from J, with 17 bases between. CDR1 and CDR2 (germline): GTSNPN, SVGIG (reference sequence). CDR3 length: 17 amino acids. The CDR3 DNA follows: TGTGCCTGGAGTGTACGAGGGGCGGTATTACCTAATGAAAAACTGTTTTTT. This translates into CAWSVRGAVLPNEKLFF.

At least ten counts were recorded for this clonotype. The rearrangement joins TRBV9 to TRBJ2-7; D is undetermined. This CDR3 is 14 amino acids long. Trimming removed 0 bases from V and 7 bases from J, with 14 bases in between. Germline CDR1 SGDLS, CDR2 YYNGEE. CDR3 loop: CASSVASDPREQYF. CDR3 bases: TGTGCCAGCAGCGTAGCCTCAGACCCCAGAGAGCAGTACTTC.

This clonotype was counted ten times or more. The genes are TRBV7-9 and TRBJ2-1, with D hard to call. Per germline, CDR1 SEHNR and CDR2 FQNEAQ (reference sequence). The CDR3 covers 13 residues. Trimming left V 3 bases short and J 7 bases short, with 10 bases between. DNA for the CDR3: TGTGCCAGCAGCTTCGGGTTTGGGAATGAGCAGTTCTTC. Translated, it gives CASSFGFGNEQFF.

This clonotype occurred a few times. The chain couples TRBV4-2 to TRBJ2-1, with D possibly matching TRBD2 (6 bases). V was cut by 1 base and J by 9 bases, with 16 bases left in between. The germline V gene encodes CDR1 LGHNA and CDR2 YNFKEQ. CDR3 length: 15 residues. The CDR3 sequence: CASSQGTTPEGEQFF. CDR3 coding DNA: TGTGCCAGCAGCCAAGGGACAACCCCGGAGGGTGAGCAGTTCTTC.